This entry lists 7 T cell receptor beta chains sequenced from one sample in a study of beta chain features in type 1 diabetes. Whole-study findings and limits: Patients with Type 1 diabetes showed moderately but significantly shorter TCRB CDR3s in all four CD4+ subsets.

TCRB transcripts that were expressed got sequenced, as all of the isolated RNA had been reverse transcribed. The method was immunoSEQ multiplex PCR; TCRdb's version includes in-frame clones alone and lacks a portion of them. There are 300,000 to 350,000 clones in the sample; about 13% occur only once, and roughly 0.015% lies in the top ten. Their cognate antigens are unknown. Specimen: naive CD4+ T cells from blood. The receptors were gathered from a woman younger than 35 with type 1 diabetes.

This sequence joins TRBV11-2 and TRBJ2-6, with 7 bases identical to TRBD2. CDR3 length: 17 amino acids. Germline V gene lookup returns CDR1 SGHAT and CDR2 FQNNGV. Trimming cost V 6 bases and J 4 bases; bases outside gene matches: 12. The CDR3 DNA reads TGTGCCAGCAGGGGGTGGGGAGGGACGCCCGGGGCCAACGTCCTGACTTTC. Translating gives CASRGWGGTPGANVLTF. The full variable domain, with the rest looked up from reference TRBV11-2 and TRBJ2-6, is EAGVAQSPRYKIIEKRQSVAFWCNPISGHATLYWYQQILGQGPKLLIQFQNNGVVDDSQLPKDRFSAERLKGVDSTLKIQPAKLEDSAVYLCASRGWGGTPGANVLTFGAGSRLTVL.

In its sample, this clone was seen a few times. The chain is built from TRBV15 and TRBJ2-2, with 7 nucleotides matching TRBD2. There are 15 residues in the CDR3. Looked up from germline, CDR1 is LNHNV and CDR2 is YYDKDF (reference sequence). With V trimmed by 1 base and J by 7 bases, 6 bases remained unmatched. CDR3 residues: CATSRVRESGGELFF. CDR3 DNA sequence: TGTGCCACCAGCAGAGTGCGGGAGTCTGGCGGGGAGCTGTTTTTT. Variable domain in full (rest from reference TRBV15 and TRBJ2-2): DAMVIQNPRYQVTQFGKPVTLSCSQTLNHNVMYWYQQKSSQAPKLLFHYYDKDFNNEADTPDNFQSRRPNTSFCFLDIRSPGLGDTAMYLCATSRVRESGGELFFGEGSRLTVL.

The chain couples TRBV5-4 to TRBJ2-1, with 10 bases fitting TRBD2. This CDR3 has 16 residues. Germline V lookup: CDR1 SGHNT, CDR2 YYREEE (reference sequence). The J segment lost 4 bases and the V segment lost 0 bases, leaving 4 bases of the junction unmatched. The CDR3 DNA sequence: TGTGCCAGCAGCTTGGGGCTAGCGGGAGTTTACAATGAGCAGTTCTTC. Translation: CASSLGLAGVYNEQFF.

This clone was counted only a few times. The chain links TRBV6-5 to TRBJ2-7; 10 bases match TRBD2. Germline trimming cut 6 bases from V and 4 bases from J; bases unmatched to any gene: 3. This CDR3 has 13 residues. CDR1 and CDR2 from the germline V gene are MNHEY and SVGAGI. The DNA for the CDR3 is TGTGCCAGCAGGAAGACTAGCGGGTACGAGCAGTACGTC. The encoded protein is CASRKTSGYEQYV.

This clone was seen more than once but under ten times. The CDR3 spells CASRESRLAATYEQYF. The CDR3, as DNA: TGTGCCAGCAGGGAATCTAGACTAGCGGCTACCTACGAGCAGTACTTC. The chain is built from TRBV2 and TRBJ2-7, with 9 bases identical to TRBD2. The CDR3 is 16 residues long. After removal of 6 bases from V and 2 bases from J, the junction contained 11 bases not matched to a gene. Germline V gene data show CDR1 as SNHLY and CDR2 as FYNNEI.

Turning to this clone: Other DNA sequences in this specimen translate into the identical CDR3. The V gene is TRBV7-3, the J gene TRBJ2-7; TRBD2 agrees at 8 bases. This CDR3 spans 14 amino acids. Germline CDR1 SGHTA, CDR2 FQGTGA. J gave up 0 bases and V 3 bases, and 1 base lay outside the gene matches. The DNA of the CDR3 is TGTGCCAGCAGCTTGAGCGGGAGCTCCTACGAGCAGTACTTC. Protein: CASSLSGSSYEQYF.

The genes are TRBV4-3 and TRBJ2-3, with 11 bases that match TRBD2. Per germline, CDR1 LGHNA and CDR2 YSLEER. The length of the CDR3 is 16 residues. Germline trimming cut 1 base from V and 6 bases from J; bases unmatched to any gene: 6. CDR3 sequence reads: CASSQAGSGREDTQYF. DNA of the CDR3: TGCGCCAGCAGCCAAGCGGGTAGCGGGAGGGAGGATACGCAGTATTTT.